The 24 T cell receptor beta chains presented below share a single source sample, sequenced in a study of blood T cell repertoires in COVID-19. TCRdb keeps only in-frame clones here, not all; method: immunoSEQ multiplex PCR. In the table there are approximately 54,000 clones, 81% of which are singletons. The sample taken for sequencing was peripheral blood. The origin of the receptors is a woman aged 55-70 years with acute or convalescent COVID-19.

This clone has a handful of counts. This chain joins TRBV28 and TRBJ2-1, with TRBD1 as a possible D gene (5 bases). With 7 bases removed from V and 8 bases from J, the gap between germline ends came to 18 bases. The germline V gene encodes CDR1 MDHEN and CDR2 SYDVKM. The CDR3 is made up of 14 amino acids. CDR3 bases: TGTGCCAGCAACCTCCTAGGGGCTAGAGATGAGCAGTTCTTC. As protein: CASNLLGARDEQFF.

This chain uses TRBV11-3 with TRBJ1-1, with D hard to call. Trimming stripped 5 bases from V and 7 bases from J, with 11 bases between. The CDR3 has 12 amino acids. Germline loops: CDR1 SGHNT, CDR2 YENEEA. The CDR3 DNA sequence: TGTGCCAGCAGCCCCAAAAAGCTTGAAGCTTTCTTT. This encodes CASSPKKLEAFF.

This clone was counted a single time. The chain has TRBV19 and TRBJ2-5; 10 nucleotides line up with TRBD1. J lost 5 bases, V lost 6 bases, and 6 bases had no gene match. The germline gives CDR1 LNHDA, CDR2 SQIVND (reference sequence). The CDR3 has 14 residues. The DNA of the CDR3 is TGTGCCAGTAGCTCGACAGGGGGCGGGGAGACCCAGTACTTC. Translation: CASSSTGGGETQYF.

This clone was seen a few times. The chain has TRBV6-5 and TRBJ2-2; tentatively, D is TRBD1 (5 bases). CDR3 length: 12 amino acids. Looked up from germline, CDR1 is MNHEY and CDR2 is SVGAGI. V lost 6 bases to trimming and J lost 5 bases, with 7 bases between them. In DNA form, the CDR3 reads TGTGCCAGCAGAACAGGTACCGGGGAGCTGTTTTTT. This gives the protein CASRTGTGELFF.

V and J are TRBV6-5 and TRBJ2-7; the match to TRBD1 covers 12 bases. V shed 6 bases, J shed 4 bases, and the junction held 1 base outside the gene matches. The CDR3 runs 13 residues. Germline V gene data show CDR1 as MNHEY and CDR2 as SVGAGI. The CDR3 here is CASRGQGAYEQYF. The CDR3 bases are TGTGCCAGCAGGGGACAGGGGGCTTACGAGCAGTACTTC.

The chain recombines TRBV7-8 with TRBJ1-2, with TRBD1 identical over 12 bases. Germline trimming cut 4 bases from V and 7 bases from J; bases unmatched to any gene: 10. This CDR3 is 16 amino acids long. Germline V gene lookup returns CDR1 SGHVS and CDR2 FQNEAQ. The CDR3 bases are TGTGCCAGCAGCTCAACCCGGGGACAGGGGGCGAGTGGCTACACCTTC. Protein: CASSSTRGQGASGYTF.

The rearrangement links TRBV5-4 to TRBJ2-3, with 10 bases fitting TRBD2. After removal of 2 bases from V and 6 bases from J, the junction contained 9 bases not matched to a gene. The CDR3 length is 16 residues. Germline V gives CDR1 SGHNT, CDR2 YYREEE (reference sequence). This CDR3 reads CASSFRAGGPADTQYF. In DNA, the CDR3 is TGTGCCAGCAGCTTCAGAGCGGGGGGGCCTGCGGATACGCAGTATTTT.

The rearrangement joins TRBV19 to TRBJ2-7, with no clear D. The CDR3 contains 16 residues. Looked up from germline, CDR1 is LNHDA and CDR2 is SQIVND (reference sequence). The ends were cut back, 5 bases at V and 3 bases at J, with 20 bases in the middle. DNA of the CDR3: TGTGCCAGTAGTCCTCCTCAGGTTAAATGGTTCTACGAGCAGTACTTC. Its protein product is CASSPPQVKWFYEQYF.

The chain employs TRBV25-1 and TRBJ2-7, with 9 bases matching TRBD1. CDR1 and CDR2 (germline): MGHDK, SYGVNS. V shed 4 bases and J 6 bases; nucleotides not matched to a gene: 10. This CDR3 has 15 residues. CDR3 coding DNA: TGTGCCAGCAGTGCTCCCGGGACAGGGACCCCCGAGCAGTACTTC. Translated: CASSAPGTGTPEQYF.

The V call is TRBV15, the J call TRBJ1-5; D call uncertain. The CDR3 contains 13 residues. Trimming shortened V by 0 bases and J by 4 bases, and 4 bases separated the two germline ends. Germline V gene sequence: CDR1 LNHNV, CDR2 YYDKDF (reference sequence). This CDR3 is CATSRELNQPQHF. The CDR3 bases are TGTGCCACCAGCAGAGAGCTAAATCAGCCCCAGCATTTT.

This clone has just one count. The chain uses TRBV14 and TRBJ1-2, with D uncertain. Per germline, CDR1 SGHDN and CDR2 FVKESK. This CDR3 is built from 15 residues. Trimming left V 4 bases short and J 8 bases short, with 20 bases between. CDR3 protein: CASSPLAASPIGYTF. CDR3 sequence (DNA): TGTGCCAGCAGCCCCTTGGCAGCGTCCCCGATCGGCTACACCTTC.

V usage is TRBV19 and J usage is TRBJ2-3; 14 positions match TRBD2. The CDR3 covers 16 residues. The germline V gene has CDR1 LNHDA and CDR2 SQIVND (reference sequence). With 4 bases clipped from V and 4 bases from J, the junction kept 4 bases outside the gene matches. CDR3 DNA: TGTGCCAGTAGTAGACTAGCGGGAGGGAGCGCAGATACGCAGTATTTT. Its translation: CASSRLAGGSADTQYF.

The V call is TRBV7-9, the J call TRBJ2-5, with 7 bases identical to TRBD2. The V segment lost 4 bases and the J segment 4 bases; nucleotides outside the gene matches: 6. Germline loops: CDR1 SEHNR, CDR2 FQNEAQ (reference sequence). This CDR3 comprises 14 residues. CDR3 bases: TGTGCCAGCAGCTCGTGGGGGGGTCGAGAGACCCAGTACTTC. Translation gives CASSSWGGRETQYF.

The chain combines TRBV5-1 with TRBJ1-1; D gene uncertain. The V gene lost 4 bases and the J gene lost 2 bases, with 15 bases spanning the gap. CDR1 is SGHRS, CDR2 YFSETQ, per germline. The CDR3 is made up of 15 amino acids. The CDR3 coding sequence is TGCGCCAGCAGCGCAGAAGGGCGGGCCAACACTGAAGCTTTCTTT. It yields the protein CASSAEGRANTEAFF. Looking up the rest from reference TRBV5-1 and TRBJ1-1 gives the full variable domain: KAGVTQTPRYLIKTRGQQVTLSCSPISGHRSVSWYQQTPGQGLQFLFEYFSETQRNKGNFPGRFSGRQFSNSRSEMNVSTLELGDSALYLCASSAEGRANTEAFFGQGTRLTVV.

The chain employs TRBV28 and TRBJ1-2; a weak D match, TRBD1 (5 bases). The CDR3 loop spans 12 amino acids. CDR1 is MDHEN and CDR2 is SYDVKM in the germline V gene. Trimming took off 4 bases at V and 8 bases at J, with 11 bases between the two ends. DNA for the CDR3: TGTGCCAGCAGTTCCCAGGGTGGCGGCTACACCTTC. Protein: CASSSQGGGYTF.

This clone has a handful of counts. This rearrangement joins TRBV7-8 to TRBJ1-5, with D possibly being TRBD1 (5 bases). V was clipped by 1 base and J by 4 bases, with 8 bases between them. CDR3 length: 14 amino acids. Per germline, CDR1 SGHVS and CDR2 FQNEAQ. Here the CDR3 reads CASSLGGGNQPQHF. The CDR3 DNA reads TGTGCCAGCAGCTTAGGGGGGGGGAATCAGCCCCAGCATTTT.

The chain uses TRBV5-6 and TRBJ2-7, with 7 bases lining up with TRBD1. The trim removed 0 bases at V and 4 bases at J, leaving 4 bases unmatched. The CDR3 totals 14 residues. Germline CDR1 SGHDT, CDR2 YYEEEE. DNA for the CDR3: TGTGCCAGCAGCTTGGAGGGACAGACGTACGAGCAGTACTTC. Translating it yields CASSLEGQTYEQYF.

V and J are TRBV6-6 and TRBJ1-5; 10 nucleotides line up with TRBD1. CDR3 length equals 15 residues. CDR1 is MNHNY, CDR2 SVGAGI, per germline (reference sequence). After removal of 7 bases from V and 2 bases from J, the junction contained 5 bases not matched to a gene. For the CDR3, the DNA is TGTGCCAGCAACCCAGGGACAGGGGGCAATCAGCCCCAGCATTTT. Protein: CASNPGTGGNQPQHF.

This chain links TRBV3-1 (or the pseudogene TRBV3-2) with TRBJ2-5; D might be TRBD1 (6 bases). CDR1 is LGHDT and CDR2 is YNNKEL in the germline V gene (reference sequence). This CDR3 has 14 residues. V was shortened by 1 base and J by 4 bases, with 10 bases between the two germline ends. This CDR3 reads CASSQALRGETQYF. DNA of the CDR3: TGTGCCAGCAGCCAAGCCCTCAGGGGAGAGACCCAGTACTTC.

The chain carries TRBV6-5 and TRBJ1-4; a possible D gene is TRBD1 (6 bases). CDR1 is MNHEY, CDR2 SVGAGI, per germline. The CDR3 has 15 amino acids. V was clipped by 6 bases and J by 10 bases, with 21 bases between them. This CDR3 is CASSPDRTSAGKLFF. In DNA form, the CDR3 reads TGTGCCAGCAGCCCAGACAGGACAAGCGCGGGAAAACTGTTTTTT.

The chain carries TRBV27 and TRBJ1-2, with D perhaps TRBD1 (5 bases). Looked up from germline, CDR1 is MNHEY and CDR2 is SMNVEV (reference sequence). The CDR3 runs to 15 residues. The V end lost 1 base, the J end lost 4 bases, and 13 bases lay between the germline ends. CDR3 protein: CASSLLGAGSYGYTF. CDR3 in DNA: TGTGCCAGCAGTTTATTAGGGGCAGGTAGCTATGGCTACACCTTC.

CDR3 nucleotide sequence: TGTGCCAGCAGGGGACTCTCCACAGATACGCAGTATTTT. Translation: CASRGLSTDTQYF. The chain carries TRBV6-4 and TRBJ2-3, with D perhaps TRBD2 (6 bases). Trimming took off 6 bases at V and 2 bases at J, with 9 bases between the two ends. Germline V gene data show CDR1 as MRHNA and CDR2 as SNTAGT. The CDR3 contains 13 residues.

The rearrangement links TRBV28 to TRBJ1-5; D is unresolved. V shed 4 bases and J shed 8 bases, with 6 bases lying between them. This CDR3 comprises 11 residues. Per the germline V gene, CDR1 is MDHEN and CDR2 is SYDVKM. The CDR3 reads CASSSEKPQHF. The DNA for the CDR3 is TGTGCCAGCAGTTCTGAGAAGCCCCAGCATTTT.

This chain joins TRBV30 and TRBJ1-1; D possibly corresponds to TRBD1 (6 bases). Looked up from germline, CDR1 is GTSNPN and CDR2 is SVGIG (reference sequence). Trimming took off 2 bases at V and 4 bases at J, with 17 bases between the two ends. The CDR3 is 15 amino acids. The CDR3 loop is CAWSSRQGRPTEAFF. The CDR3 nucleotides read TGTGCCTGGAGTTCTCGCCAGGGGCGGCCCACTGAAGCTTTCTTT.